This T cell receptor (beta chain) was identified in a study of human T cells and chemical hapten exposure. This clonotype showed up just once. What it recognizes is unknown. A much larger clone lies one base from this, so it may be a read error. Time point specified: patch test 1, 2 weeks after DPC sensitization. Treatment denoted: therapeutic diphenylcyclopropenone sensitization with weekly scalp DPC. V was cut by 5 bases and J by 6 bases, with 19 bases left in between. The V gene's germline CDR1 is LGHNA and CDR2 YNFKEQ. The CDR3 is 15 residues long. Whole-study findings and limits: Sensitizing to DPC left TCRs with a frequency above 1 in 1000 unaltered.

MiXCR, applied by TCRdb to the RACE reads, yields one record per CDR3 protein. The table records around 120,000 distinct CDR3 sequences, 9.5% to 12% of them present only once. V gene TRBV4-2 combines with J gene TRBJ1-1; D is unresolved. The sample consisted of whole blood, taken in connection with sensitization to the hapten diphenylcyclopropenone (DPC). This clonotype was sampled from a woman aged 40 to 50 with alopecia areata. Some clones in this sample may be carry-over from other donors' samples. The CDR3 coding sequence is TGTGCCAGCAGCTCTACGGACGTAGGGATCGCTGAAGCTTTCTTT. Its translation is CASSSTDVGIAEAFF.